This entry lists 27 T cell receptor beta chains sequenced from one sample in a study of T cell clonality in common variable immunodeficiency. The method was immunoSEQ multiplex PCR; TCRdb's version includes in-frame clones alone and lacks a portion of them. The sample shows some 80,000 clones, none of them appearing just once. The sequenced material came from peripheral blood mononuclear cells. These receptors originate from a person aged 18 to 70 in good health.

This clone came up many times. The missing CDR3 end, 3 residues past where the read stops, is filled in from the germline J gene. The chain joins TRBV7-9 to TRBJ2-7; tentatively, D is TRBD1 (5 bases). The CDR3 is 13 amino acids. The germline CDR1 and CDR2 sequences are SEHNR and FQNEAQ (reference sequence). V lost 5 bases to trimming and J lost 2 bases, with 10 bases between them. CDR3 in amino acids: CASSPTATYEQYF. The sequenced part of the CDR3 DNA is TGTGCCAGCAGCCCGACAGCGACCTACGAG.

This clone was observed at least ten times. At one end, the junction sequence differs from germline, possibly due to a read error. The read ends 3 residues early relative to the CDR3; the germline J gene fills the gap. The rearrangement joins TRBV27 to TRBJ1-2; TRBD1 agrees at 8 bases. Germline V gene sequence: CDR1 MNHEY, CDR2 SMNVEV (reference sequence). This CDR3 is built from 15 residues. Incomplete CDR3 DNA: TGTGCCAGCAGTTTATTTGGACAGGGTAACTCTGGC. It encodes CASSLFGQGNSG. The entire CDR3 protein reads CASSLFGQGNSGYTF.

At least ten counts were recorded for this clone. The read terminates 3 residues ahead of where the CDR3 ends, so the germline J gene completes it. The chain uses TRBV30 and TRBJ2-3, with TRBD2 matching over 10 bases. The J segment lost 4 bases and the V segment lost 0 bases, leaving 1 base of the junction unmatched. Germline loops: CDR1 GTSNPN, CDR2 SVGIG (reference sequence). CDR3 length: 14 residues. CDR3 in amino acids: CAWSVGLAPDTQYF. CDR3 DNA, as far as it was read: TGTGCCTGGAGTGTGGGACTAGCGCCAGATACG.

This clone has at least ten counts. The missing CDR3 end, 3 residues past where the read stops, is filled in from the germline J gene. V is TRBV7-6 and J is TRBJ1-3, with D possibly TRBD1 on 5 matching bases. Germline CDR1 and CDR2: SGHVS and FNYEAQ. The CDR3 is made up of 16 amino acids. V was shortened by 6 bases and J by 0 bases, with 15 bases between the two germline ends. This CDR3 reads CASSENPGNSGNTIYF. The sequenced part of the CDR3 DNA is TGTGCCAGCAGTGAAAACCCAGGGAACTCTGGAAACACC. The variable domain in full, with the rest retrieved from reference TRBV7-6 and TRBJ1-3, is GAGVSQSPRYKVTKRGQDVALRCDPISGHVSLYWYRQALGQGPEFLTYFNYEAQQDKSGLPNDRFSAERPEGSISTLTIQRTEQRDSAMYRCASSENPGNSGNTIYFGEGSWLTVV.

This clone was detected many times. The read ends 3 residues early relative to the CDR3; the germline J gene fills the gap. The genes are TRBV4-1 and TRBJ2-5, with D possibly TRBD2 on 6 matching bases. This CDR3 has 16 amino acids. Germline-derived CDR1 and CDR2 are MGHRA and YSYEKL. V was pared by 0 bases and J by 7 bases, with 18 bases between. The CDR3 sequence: CASSQESTVGGRTQYF. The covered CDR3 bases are TGCGCCAGCAGCCAAGAGTCTACGGTGGGGGGACGGACC.

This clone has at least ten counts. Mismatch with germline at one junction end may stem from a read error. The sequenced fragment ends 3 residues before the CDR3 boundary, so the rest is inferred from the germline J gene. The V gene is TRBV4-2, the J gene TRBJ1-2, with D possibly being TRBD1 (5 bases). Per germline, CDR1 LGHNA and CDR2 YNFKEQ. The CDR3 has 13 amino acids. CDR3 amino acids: CASSQDSAGRYTF. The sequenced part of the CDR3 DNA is TGCGCCAGCAGCCAAGATAGCGCGGGGCGG.

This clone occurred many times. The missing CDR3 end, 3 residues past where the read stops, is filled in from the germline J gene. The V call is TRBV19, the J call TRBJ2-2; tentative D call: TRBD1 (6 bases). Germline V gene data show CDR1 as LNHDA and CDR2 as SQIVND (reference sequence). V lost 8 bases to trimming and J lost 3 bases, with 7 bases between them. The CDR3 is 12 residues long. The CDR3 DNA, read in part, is TGTGCCAGTTCAGGGGACACCGGGGAG. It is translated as CASSGDTGE. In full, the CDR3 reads CASSGDTGELFF.

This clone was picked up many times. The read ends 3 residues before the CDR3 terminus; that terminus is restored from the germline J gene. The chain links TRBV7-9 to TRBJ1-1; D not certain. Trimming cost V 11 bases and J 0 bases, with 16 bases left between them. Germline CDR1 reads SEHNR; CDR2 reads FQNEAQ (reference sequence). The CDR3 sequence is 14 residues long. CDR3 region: CAGLPGSLNTEAFF. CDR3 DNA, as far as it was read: TGTGCCGGACTCCCAGGATCTCTGAACACTGAA.

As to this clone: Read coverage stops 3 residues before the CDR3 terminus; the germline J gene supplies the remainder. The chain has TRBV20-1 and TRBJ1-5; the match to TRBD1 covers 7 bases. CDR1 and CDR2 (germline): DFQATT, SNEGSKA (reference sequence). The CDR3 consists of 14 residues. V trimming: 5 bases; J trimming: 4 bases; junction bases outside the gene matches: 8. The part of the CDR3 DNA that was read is TGCAGTGCTCTGGACAGGTCCGGGAATCAGCCC. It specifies CSALDRSGNQP. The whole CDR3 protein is CSALDRSGNQPQHF.

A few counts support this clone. The covered CDR3 bases are TGTGCCAGCAGAGGAGGGACAACGGCCTACAATGAG. Encoded protein: CASRGGTTAYNE. The complete CDR3 protein is CASRGGTTAYNEQFF. The rearrangement joins TRBV2 to TRBJ2-1, with D possibly called TRBD1 or TRBD2 (6 bases each). The read halts 3 residues ahead of the CDR3 end, with the missing end drawn from the germline J gene. Trimming removed 6 bases at V and 2 bases at J, with 14 bases between. Per the germline V gene, CDR1 is SNHLY and CDR2 is FYNNEI. The CDR3 contains 15 residues.

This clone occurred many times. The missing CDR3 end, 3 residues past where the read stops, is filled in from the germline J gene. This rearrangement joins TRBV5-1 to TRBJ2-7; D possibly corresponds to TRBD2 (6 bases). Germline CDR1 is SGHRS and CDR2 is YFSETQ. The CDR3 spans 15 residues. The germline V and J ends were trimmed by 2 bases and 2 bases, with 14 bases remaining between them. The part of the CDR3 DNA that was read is TGCGCCAGCAGCTTTACGGGACTCGCAACCTACGAG. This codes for CASSFTGLATYE. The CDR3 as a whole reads CASSFTGLATYEQYF.

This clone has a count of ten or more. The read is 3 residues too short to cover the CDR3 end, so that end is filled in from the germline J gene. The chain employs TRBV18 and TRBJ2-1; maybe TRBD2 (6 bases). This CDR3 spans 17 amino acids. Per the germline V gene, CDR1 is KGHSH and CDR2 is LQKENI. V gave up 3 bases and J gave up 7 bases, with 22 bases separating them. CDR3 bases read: TGTGCCAGCTCACCGATAGTTGTTACTAGCACCCTAAATGAG. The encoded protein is CASSPIVVTSTLNE. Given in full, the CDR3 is CASSPIVVTSTLNEQFF. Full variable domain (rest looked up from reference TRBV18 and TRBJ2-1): NAGVMQNPRHLVRRRGQEARLRCSPMKGHSHVYWYRQLPEEGLKFMVYLQKENIIDESGMPKERFSAEFPKEGPSILRIQQVVRGDSAAYFCASSPIVVTSTLNEQFFGPGTRLTVL.

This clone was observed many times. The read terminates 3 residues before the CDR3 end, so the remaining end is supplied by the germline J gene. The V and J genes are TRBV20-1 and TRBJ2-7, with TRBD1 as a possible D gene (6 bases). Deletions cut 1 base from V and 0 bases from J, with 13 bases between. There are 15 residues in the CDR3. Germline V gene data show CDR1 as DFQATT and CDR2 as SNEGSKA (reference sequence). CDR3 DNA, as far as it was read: TGCAGTGCTAGAGTCGGGACATTTAGCTCCTACGAG. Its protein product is CSARVGTFSSYE. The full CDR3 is CSARVGTFSSYEQYF.

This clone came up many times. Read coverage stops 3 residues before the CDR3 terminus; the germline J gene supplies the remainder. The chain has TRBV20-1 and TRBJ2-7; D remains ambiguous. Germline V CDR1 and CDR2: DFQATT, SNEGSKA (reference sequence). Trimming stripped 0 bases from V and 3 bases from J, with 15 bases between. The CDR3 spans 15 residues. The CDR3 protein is CSARDRRILNYEQYF. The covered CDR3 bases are TGCAGTGCTAGAGATAGGCGGATTCTAAACTACGAG.

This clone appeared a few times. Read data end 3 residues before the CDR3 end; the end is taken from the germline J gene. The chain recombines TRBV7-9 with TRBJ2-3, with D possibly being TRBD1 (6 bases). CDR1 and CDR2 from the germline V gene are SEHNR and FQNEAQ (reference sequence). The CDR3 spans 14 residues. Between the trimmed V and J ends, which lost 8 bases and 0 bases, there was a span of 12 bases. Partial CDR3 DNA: TGTGCCAGCCTTTGGGGGCCGAGCACAGATACG. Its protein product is CASLWGPSTDT. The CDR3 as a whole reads CASLWGPSTDTQYF.

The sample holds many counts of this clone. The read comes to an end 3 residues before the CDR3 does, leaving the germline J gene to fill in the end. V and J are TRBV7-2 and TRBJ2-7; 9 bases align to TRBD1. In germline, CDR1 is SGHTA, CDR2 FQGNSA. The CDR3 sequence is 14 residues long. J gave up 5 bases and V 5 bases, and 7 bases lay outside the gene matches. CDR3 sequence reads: CASSRAGTGNEQYF. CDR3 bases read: TGTGCCAGCAGCCGAGCTGGGACAGGGAACGAG.

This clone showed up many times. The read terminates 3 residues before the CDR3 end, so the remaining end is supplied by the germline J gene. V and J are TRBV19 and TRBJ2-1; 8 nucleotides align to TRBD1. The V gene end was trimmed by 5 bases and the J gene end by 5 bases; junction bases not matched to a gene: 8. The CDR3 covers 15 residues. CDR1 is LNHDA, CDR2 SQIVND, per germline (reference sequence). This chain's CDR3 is CASSLTGTGNNEQFF. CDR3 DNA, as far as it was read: TGTGCCAGTAGTCTGACCGGGACAGGCAACAATGAG.

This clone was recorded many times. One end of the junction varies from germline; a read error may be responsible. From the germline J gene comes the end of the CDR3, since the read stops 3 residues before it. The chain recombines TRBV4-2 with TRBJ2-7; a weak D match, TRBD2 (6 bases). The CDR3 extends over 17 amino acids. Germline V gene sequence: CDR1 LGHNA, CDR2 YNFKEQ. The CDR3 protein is CASSQARGSGYSYEQYF. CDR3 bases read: TGCGCCAGCAGCCAAGCCCGGGGCAGCGGGTACTCCTACGAG.

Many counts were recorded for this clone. CDR3 bases read: TGTGCCAGCAGACCTATAAAGGGTAATGAAAAA. Protein sequence: CASRPIKGNEK. The full-length CDR3 reads as CASRPIKGNEKLFF. The V and J genes are TRBV2 and TRBJ1-4; D remains ambiguous. The observed sequence ends 3 residues before the CDR3 terminus, with the missing tail filled in from the germline J gene. The CDR3 runs to 14 residues. Germline V CDR1 and CDR2: SNHLY, FYNNEI. Deletions cut 6 bases from V and 4 bases from J, with 12 bases between.

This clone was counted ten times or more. The DNA read from the CDR3 is TGTGCCAGCAGGGACCCACGTAAGGGGTGGAACTATGGC. Translating gives CASRDPRKGWNYG. The entire CDR3 protein is CASRDPRKGWNYGYTF. The J gene is TRBJ1-2, the V gene TRBV2; a possible D gene is TRBD1 (5 bases). The CDR3 end falls 3 residues outside the read, so it is completed with the germline J gene. The V gene's germline CDR1 is SNHLY and CDR2 FYNNEI. CDR3 length: 16 residues. V was trimmed by 6 bases and J by 2 bases, leaving 19 bases between them.

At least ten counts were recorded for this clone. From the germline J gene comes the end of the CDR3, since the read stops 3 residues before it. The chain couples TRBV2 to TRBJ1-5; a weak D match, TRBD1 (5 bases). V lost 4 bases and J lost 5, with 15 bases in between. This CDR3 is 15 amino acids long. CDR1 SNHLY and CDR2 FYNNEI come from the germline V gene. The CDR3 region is CASSVGRGRDQPQHF. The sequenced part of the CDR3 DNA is TGTGCCAGCAGTGTTGGGCGAGGCAGGGATCAGCCC.

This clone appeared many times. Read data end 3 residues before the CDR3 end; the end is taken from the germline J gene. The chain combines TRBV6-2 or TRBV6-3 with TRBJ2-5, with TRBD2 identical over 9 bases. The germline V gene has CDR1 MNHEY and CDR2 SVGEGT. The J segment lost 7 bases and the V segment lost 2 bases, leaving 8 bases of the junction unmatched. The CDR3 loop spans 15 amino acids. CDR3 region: CASSYIAGADGTQYF. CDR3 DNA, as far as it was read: TGTGCCAGCAGTTACATAGCGGGAGCGGATGGGACC.

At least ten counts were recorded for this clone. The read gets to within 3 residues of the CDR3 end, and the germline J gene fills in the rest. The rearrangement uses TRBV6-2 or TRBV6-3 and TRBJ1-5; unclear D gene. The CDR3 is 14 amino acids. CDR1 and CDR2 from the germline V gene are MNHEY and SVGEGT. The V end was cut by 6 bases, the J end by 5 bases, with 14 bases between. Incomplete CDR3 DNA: TGTGCCAGCAGCCGCTCGAATAGTGATCAGCCC. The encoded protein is CASSRSNSDQP. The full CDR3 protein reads CASSRSNSDQPQHF.

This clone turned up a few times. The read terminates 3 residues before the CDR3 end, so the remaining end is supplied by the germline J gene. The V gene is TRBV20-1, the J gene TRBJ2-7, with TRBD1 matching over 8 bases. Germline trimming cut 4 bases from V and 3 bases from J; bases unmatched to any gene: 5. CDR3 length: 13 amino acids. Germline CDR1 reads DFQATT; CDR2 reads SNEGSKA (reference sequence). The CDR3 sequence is CSAKTGAGYEQYF. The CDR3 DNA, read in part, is TGCAGTGCTAAGACAGGGGCCGGCTACGAG.

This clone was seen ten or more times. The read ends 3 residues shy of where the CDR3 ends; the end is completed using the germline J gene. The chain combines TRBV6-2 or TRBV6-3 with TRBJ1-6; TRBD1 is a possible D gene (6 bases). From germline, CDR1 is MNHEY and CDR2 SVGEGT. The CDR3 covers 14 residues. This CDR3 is CAVSNGQFNSPLHF. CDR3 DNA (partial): TGTGCTGTAAGCAATGGACAGTTCAATTCACCC.

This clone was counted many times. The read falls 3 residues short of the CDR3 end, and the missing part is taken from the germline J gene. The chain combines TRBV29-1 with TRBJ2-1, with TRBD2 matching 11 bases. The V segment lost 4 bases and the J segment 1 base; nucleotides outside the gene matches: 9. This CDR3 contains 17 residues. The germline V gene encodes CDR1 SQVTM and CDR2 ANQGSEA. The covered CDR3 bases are TGCAGCGTTGTTCTAGCGGGAGGCCCCAGGTCCTACAATGAG. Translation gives CSVVLAGGPRSYNE. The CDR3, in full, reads CSVVLAGGPRSYNEQFF.

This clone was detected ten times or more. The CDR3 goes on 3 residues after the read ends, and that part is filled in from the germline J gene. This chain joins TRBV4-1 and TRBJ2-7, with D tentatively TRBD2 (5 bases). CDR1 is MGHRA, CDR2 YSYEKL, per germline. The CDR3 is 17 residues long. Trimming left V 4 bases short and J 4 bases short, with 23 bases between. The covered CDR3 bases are TGCGCCAGCAGCCGGCCGACCAATCTAGCCCAAAATTACGAG. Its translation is CASSRPTNLAQNYE. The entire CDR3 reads CASSRPTNLAQNYEQYF.